This TCR beta chain was sequenced in a study of technical replicates of blood from a few donors. Sequencing was performed with immunoSEQ multiplex PCR; in TCRdb, only in-frame clones are kept and a portion is missing. The repertoire holds just under 60,000 clones, with 90% to 95% as singletons. The sequence was obtained from a human donor in good health. Some clones in this sample may be carry-over from other donors' samples. The sequenced sample consisted of PBMCs.

In nucleotides, the CDR3 is TGTGCCAGTAGTTTCCAGTATACCTACGAGCAGTACTTC. It translates to CASSFQYTYEQYF. The rearrangement links TRBV19 to TRBJ2-7; D gene unclear. V shed 5 bases and J shed 2 bases, with 10 bases lying between them. This CDR3 region has 13 residues. In germline, CDR1 is LNHDA, CDR2 SQIVND (reference sequence).